This TCR beta chain is drawn from a study of shared clonotypes between healthy human individuals. Study information: Sampling drew on donors who were a couple of women and a few men aged 18 to 49.

The germline V gene encodes CDR1 SGHNT and CDR2 YYREEE (reference sequence). V trimming: 0 bases; J trimming: 5 bases; junction bases outside the gene matches: 11. The CDR3 consists of 17 residues. Study conclusions and caveats: Naive subsets generally had larger estimated richness than memory subsets.

Only CD45RO-negative cells positively selected for CCR7 counted as naive CD8 cells, so terminally differentiated effector memory CD45RA+ cells were excluded. Donors were Caucasian adults residing in Nashville, Tennessee, USA. For this clone: Its antigen is not known.

Original processing notes: ImmunoSEQ gave junction-only sequences without quality scores, so filtering differed. The assay was immunoSEQ multiplex PCR, and TCRdb's table has in-frame clones only and misses some. The V and J calls and the clone size are those of that table, but D and trimming were determined from the DNA. The table has roughly 2,000,000 clones, about 95% seen once. The specimen was naive CD8+ T cells sorted from blood. J is TRBJ2-7 and V is TRBV5-4; 10 bases match TRBD2. The origin of this receptor is a man aged 18 to 29 in good health. The CDR3 region is CASSLVPSGRGDDEQYF. CDR3 nucleotide sequence: TGTGCCAGCAGCTTGGTACCTAGCGGGAGAGGTGACGACGAGCAGTACTTC.